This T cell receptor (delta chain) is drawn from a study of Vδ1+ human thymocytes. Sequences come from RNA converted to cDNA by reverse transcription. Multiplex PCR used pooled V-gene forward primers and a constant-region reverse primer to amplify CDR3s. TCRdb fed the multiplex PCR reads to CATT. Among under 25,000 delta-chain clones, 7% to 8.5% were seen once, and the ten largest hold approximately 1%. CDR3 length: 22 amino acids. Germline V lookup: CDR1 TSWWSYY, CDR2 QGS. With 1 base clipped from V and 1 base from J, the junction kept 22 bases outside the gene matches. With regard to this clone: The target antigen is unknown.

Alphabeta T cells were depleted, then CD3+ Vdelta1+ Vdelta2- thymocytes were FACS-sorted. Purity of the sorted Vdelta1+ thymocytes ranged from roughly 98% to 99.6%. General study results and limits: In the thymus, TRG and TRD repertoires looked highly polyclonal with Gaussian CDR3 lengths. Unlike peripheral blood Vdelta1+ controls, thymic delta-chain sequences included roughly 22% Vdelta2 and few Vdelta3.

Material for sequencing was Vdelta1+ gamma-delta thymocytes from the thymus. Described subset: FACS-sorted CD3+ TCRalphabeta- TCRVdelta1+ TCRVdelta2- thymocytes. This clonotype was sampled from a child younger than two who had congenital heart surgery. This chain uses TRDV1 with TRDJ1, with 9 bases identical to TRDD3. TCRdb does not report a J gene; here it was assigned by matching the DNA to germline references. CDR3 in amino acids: CALGEQNALKRGYGGCTDKLIF. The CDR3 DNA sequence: TGTGCTCTTGGGGAACAGAATGCCCTAAAGAGGGGATACGGCGGATGCACCGATAAACTCATCTTT.